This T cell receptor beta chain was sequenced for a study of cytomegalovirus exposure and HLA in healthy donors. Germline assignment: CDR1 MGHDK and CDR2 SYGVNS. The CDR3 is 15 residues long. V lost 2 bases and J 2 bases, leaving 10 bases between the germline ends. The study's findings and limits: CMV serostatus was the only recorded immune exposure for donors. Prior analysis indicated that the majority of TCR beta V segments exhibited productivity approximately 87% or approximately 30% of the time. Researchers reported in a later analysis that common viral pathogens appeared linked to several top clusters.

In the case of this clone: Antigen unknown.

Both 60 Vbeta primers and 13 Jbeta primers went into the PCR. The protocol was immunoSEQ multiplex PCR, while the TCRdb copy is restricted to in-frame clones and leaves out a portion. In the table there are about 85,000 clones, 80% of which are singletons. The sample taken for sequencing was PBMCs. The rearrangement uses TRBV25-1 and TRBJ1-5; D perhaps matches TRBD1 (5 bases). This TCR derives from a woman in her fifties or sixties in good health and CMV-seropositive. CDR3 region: CASSEIGGGNQPQHF. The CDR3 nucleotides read TGTGCCAGCAGTGAAATCGGGGGAGGCAATCAGCCCCAGCATTTT.